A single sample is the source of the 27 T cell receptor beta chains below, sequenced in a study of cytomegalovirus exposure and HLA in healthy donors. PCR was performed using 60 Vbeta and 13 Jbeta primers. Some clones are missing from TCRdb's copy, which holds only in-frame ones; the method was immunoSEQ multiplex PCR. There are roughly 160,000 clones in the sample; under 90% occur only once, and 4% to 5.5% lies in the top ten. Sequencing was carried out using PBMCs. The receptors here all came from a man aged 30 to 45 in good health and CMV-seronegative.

CDR3 in DNA: TGTGCCAGCATCAATATGATGGGGCTAGCGGGGTACAATGAGCAGTTCTTC. Its translation is CASINMMGLAGYNEQFF. The rearrangement joins TRBV5-6 to TRBJ2-1, with 9 bases that match TRBD2. The CDR3 has 17 residues. The germline V gene encodes CDR1 SGHDT and CDR2 YYEEEE. V lost 6 bases, J lost 4 bases, and 14 bases stayed unmatched.

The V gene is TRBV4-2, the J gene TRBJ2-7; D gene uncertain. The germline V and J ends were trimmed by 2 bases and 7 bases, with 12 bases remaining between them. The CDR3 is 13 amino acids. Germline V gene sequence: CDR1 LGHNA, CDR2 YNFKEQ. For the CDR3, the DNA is TGTGCCAGCAGCCAAATGTCCCCCGGGGAGCAGTACTTC. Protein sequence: CASSQMSPGEQYF.

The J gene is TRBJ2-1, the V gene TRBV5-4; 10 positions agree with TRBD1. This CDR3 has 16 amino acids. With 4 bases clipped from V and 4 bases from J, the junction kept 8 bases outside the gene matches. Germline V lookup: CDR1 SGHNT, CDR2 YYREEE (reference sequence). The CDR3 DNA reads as TGTGCCAGCAGCCCGGGGGACAGGGGATCATACAATGAGCAGTTCTTC. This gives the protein CASSPGDRGSYNEQFF.

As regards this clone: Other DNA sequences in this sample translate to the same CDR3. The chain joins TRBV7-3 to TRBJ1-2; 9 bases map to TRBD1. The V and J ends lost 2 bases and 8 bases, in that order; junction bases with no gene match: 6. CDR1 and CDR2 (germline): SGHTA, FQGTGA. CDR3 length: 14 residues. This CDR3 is CASSLEGQGDGYTF. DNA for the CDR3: TGTGCCAGCAGCTTAGAGGGACAGGGCGACGGCTACACCTTC.

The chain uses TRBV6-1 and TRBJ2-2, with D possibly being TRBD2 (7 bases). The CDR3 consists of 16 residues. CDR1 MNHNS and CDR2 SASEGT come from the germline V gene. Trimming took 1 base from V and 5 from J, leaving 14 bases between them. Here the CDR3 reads CASSEVTRGGTGELFF. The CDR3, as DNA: TGTGCCAGCAGTGAAGTCACAAGGGGGGGTACCGGGGAGCTGTTTTTT.

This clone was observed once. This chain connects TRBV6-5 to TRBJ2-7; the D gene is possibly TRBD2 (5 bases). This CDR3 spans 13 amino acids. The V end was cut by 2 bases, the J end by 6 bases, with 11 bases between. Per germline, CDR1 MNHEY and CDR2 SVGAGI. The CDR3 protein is CASSYVRAGEQYF. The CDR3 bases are TGTGCCAGCAGTTACGTGAGGGCAGGCGAGCAGTACTTC.

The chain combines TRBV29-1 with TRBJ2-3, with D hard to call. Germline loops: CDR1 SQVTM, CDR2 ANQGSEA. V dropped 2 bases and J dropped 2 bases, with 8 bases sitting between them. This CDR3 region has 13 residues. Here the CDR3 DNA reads TGCAGCGTTGAAACCAAACTCACAGATACGCAGTATTTT. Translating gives CSVETKLTDTQYF.

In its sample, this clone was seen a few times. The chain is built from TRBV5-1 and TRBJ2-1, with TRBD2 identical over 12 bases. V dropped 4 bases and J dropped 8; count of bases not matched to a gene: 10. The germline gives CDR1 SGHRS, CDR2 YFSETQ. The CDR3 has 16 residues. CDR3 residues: CASSARLAGGPYEQFF. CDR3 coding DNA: TGCGCCAGCAGCGCCCGTCTAGCGGGAGGGCCCTATGAGCAGTTCTTC.

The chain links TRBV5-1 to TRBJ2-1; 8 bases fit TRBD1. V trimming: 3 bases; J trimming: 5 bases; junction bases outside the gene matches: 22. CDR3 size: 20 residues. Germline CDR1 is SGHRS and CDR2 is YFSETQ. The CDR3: CASSWTGTGGDSSGHNEQFF. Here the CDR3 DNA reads TGCGCCAGCAGCTGGACAGGGACGGGTGGTGATTCAAGTGGGCACAATGAGCAGTTCTTC.

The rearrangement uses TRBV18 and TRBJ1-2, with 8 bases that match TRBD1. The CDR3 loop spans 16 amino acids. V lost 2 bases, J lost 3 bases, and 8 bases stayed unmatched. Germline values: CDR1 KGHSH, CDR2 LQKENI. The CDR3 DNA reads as TGTGCCAGCTCACCAGAGACAGGGGTGGGAGACTATGGCTACACCTTC. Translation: CASSPETGVGDYGYTF.

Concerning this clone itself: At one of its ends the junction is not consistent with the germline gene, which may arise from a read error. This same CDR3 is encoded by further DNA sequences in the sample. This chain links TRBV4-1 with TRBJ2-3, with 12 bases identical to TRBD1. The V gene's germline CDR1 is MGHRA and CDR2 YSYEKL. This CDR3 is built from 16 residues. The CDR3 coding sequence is TGCGCCAGCAGCCAAGACGGGACAGGGGGCACGGATACGCAGTATTTT. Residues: CASSQDGTGGTDTQYF.

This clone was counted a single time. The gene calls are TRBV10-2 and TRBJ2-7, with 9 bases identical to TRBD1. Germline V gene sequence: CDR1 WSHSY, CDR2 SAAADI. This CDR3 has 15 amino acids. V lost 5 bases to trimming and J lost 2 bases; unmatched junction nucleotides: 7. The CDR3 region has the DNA TGCGCCAGCAGTCGCACAGGGGGCACGGCCTACGAGCAGTACTTC. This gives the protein CASSRTGGTAYEQYF.

The CDR3 DNA reads TGTGCCACCAGCGGGACTAGCGGGAAACCTAGCACAGATACGCAGTATTTT. This encodes CATSGTSGKPSTDTQYF. The rearrangement joins TRBV15 to TRBJ2-3; 13 bases are shared with TRBD2. The germline V gene has CDR1 LNHNV and CDR2 YYDKDF (reference sequence). The CDR3 is 17 residues long. V lost 5 bases, J lost 0 bases, and 5 bases stayed unmatched.

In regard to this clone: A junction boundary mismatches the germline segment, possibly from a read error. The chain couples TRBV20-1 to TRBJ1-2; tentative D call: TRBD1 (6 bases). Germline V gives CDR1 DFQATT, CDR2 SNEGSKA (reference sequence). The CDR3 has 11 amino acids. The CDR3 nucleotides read TGCAGTGCTAGTCCCCACGAGGGGGGGGAGTTC. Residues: CSASPHEGGEF.

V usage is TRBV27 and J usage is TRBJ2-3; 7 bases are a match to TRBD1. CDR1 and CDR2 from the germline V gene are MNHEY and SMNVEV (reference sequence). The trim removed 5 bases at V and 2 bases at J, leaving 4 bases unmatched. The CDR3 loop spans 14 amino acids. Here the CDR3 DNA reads TGTGCCAGCAGTCCAGACAGGGTCACAGATACGCAGTATTTT. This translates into CASSPDRVTDTQYF.

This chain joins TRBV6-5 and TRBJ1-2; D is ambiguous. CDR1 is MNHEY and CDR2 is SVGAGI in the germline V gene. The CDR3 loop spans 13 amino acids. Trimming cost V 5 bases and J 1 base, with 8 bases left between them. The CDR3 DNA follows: TGTGCCAGCAGTCCCGTCTATAACTATGGCTACACCTTC. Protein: CASSPVYNYGYTF.

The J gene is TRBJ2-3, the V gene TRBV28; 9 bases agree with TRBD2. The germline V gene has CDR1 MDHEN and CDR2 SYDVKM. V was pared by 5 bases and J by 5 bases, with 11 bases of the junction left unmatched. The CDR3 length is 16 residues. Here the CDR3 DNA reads TGTGCCAGCAGTCACCTTAGCGGGAGTTTCATAGATACGCAGTATTTT. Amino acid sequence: CASSHLSGSFIDTQYF.

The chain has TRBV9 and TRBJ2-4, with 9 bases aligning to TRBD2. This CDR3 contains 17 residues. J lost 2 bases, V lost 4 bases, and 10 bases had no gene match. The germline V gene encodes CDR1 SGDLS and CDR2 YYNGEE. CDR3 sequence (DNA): TGTGCCAGCAGCTTCGGGTTAGCGGGAGAATCCAAAAACATTCAGTACTTC. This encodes CASSFGLAGESKNIQYF.

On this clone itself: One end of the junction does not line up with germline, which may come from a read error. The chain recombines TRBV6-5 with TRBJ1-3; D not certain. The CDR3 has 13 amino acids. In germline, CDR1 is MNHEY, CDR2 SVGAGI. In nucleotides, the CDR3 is TGTGCCAGCAGTCACAGCCCAATAAACACCATGTATTTT. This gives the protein CASSHSPINTMYF.

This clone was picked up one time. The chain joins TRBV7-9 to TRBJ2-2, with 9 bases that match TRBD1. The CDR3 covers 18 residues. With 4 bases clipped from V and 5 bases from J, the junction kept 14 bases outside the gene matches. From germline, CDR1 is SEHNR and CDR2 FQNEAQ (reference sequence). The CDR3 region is CASSSRGPGQGGTGELFF. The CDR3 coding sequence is TGTGCCAGCAGCTCTCGCGGGCCGGGACAGGGAGGGACCGGGGAGCTGTTTTTT.

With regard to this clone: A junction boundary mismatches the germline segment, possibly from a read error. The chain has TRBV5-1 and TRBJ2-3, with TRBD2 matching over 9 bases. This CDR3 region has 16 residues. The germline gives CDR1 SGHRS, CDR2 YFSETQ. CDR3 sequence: CASRLEAGGSTDTQYF. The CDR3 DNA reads TGCGCCAGCAGATTGGAAGCGGGGGGCAGCACAGATACGCAGTATTTT.

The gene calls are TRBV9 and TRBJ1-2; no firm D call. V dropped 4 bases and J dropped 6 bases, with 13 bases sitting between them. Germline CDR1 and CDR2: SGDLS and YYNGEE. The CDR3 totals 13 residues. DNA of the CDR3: TGTGCCAGCAGCTTACGGTCGTCGGATGGCTACACCTTC. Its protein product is CASSLRSSDGYTF. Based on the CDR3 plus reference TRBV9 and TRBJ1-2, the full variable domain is DSGVTQTPKHLITATGQRVTLRCSPRSGDLSVYWYQQSLDQGLQFLIQYYNGEERAKGNILERFSAQQFPDLHSELNLSSLELGDSALYFCASSLRSSDGYTFGSGTRLTVV.

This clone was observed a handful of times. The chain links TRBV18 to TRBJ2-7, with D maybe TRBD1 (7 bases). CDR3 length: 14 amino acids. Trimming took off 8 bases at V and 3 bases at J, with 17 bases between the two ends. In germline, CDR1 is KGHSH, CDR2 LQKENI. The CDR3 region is CASAGQLSVYEQYF. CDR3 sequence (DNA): TGTGCCAGCGCGGGACAGTTATCAGTCTACGAGCAGTACTTC.

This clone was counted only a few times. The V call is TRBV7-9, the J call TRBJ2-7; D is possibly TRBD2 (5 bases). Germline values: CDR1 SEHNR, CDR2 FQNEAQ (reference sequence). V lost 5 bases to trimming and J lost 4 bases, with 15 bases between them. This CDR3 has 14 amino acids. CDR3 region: CASSPTSDGYEQYF. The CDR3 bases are TGTGCCAGCAGCCCAACTAGTGATGGGTACGAGCAGTACTTC.

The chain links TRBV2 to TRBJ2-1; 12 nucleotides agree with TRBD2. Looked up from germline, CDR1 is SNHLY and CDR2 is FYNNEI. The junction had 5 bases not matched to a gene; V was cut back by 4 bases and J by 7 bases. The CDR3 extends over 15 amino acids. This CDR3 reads CASSAPGLAGNEQFF. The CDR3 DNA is TGTGCCAGCAGTGCCCCGGGACTAGCGGGTAATGAGCAGTTCTTC.

In DNA, the CDR3 is TGCAGAATACTCACTGACACTGAAGCTTTCTTT. Translating gives CRILTDTEAFF. V and J are TRBV20-1 and TRBJ1-1; D not certain. The germline CDR1 and CDR2 sequences are DFQATT and SNEGSKA (reference sequence). There are 11 residues in the CDR3.

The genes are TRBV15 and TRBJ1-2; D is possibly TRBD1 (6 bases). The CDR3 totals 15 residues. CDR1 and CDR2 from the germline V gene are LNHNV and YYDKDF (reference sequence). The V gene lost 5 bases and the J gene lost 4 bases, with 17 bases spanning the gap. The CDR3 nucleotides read TGTGCCACCAGCTCCCCTGACAGGATCTTCTATGGCTACACCTTC. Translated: CATSSPDRIFYGYTF.